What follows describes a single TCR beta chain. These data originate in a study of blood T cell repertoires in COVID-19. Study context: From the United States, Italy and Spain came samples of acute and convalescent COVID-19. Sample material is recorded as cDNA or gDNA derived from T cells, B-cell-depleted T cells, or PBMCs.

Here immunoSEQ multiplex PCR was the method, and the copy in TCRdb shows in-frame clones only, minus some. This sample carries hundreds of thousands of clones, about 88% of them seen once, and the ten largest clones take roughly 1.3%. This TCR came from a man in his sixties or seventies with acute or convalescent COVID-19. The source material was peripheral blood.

CDR3 in DNA: TGTGCCAGCAGTCCTCCTGGGTTGCGGGGGCTCTACAATGAGCAGTTCTTC. Translated: CASSPPGLRGLYNEQFF. V usage is TRBV28 and J usage is TRBJ2-1, with D possibly matching TRBD2 (7 bases). Trimming took 5 bases from V and 3 from J, leaving 20 bases between them. Germline V gene lookup returns CDR1 MDHEN and CDR2 SYDVKM. CDR3 length: 17 residues. Together with reference TRBV28 and TRBJ2-1, the CDR3 gives the full variable domain: DVKVTQSSRYLVKRTGEKVFLECVQDMDHENMFWYRQDPGLGLRLIYFSYDVKMKEKGDIPEGYSVSREKKERFSLILESASTNQTSMYLCASSPPGLRGLYNEQFFGPGTRLTVL.